This TCR beta chain derives from a study of Ad26.COV2.S vaccination and SARS-CoV-2 variants. Study as a whole: Recipients of Ad26.COV2.S got it intramuscularly, once or twice 56 days apart.

The CDR3 is 14 amino acids. Germline values: CDR1 LNHDA, CDR2 SQIVND (reference sequence). Unmatched junction bases numbered 4, after V lost 5 bases and J lost 0 bases. Generated by immunoSEQ multiplex PCR, the TCRdb table keeps only in-frame clones and is missing some. The sample consists of more than 350,000 clones, more than 80% of them appearing once. To note about this clone: Its antigen is unidentified.

Treatment noted: roughly 19 received Ad26.COV2.S at low or high dose, single or two shots; roughly five received placebo; per-sample allocation not given. Day 63 following the first vaccine or placebo injection was when the samples were taken. Recruitment in Boston yielded a donor of adult age, 18-55 years. SARS-CoV-2 spike from the Wuhan strain was encoded by the vaccine, an Ad26 vector. General study findings and limits: Similar non-spike TCR breadth was observed in recipients of vaccine and of placebo.

The clonotype originates from a person aged 18-65 years who received the Ad26.COV2.S COVID-19 vaccine or a placebo. The chain has TRBV19 and TRBJ2-7; 7 nucleotides agree with TRBD1. This specimen consisted of peripheral blood, obtained in a trial of Ad26.COV2.S vaccine versus placebo. The CDR3: CASSSGTVSYEQYF. CDR3 DNA sequence: TGTGCCAGTAGTTCGGGGACAGTCTCCTACGAGCAGTACTTC.